Detailed here is one T cell receptor (beta chain). What it recognizes is unknown. The entry originates in a study of CXCR3-negative and CXCR3-positive naive CD8 T cells. Study results and caveats: The study inferred TCR strength from TRB CDR3 properties and found comparable surface CD5 between naive subsets.

UMI-labeled 5' RACE yielded the TRB cDNA libraries. TCRdb reprocessed the 5' RACE reads and stores each CDR3 protein as one record, lacking DNA. The sample has 100,000 to 150,000 distinct CDR3 sequences, and its top ten clones hold about 0.3%. Specimen: naive CXCR3- CD8+ T cells from blood. Subset reported: CD45RO-CCR7+CD27+CD95- naive CD8+ T cells lacking CXCR3 (TNR3-). The source of this sequence is a human donor in good health. Some clones in this sample may be carry-over from other donors' samples.

CDR3 sequence reads: CASSWPADNEQFF. The chain recombines TRBV28 with TRBJ2-1. CDR1 is MDHEN and CDR2 is SYDVKM in the germline V gene. This CDR3 contains 13 residues.